One and the same sample provided the 22 T cell receptor beta chains below, sequenced in a study of blood T cell repertoires in COVID-19. Measured with immunoSEQ multiplex PCR; TCRdb has only the in-frame clones, and not every one. The table lists under 95,000 clones, 87% of them singletons. Material for sequencing was peripheral blood. The receptors here all came from a woman aged 45-59 years with acute or convalescent COVID-19.

V is TRBV3-1 (or the pseudogene TRBV3-2) and J is TRBJ1-2; D call uncertain. V gave up 4 bases and J gave up 4 bases, with 13 bases separating them. Germline-derived CDR1 and CDR2 are LGHDT and YNNKEL (reference sequence). The CDR3 length is 14 residues. The CDR3 is CASSRTGEAYGYTF. The DNA for the CDR3 is TGTGCCAGCAGCCGGACCGGGGAAGCCTATGGCTACACCTTC.

The V gene is TRBV27, the J gene TRBJ2-1; tentatively, D is TRBD2 (6 bases). Trimming left V 3 bases short and J 9 bases short, with 18 bases between. Germline-derived CDR1 and CDR2 are MNHEY and SMNVEV (reference sequence). The CDR3 is made up of 15 amino acids. The CDR3 nucleotides read TGTGCCAGCAGTTTCCTTCTAGCGCGAGGAGTTGAGCAGTTCTTC. Protein sequence: CASSFLLARGVEQFF.

The genes are TRBV4-3 and TRBJ2-7, with TRBD1 identical over 10 bases. Trimming cost V 0 bases and J 4 bases; bases outside gene matches: 6. The germline V gene has CDR1 LGHNA and CDR2 YSLEER. CDR3 length equals 16 residues. DNA of the CDR3: TGCGCCAGCAGCCAAGATATGCTGGACAGGGGGTACGAGCAGTACTTC. It yields the protein CASSQDMLDRGYEQYF.

The rearrangement joins TRBV5-6 to TRBJ1-1, with 8 bases matching TRBD1. Germline V CDR1 and CDR2: SGHDT, YYEEEE. V lost 5 bases, J lost 3 bases, and 6 bases stayed unmatched. The CDR3 runs to 14 residues. CDR3 in DNA: TGTGCCAGCAGGCCAGGGGGCACGGACACTGAAGCTTTCTTT. The encoded protein is CASRPGGTDTEAFF.

The chain joins TRBV11-3 to TRBJ1-1, with D possibly TRBD1 on 5 matching bases. Trimming took off 5 bases at V and 1 base at J, with 11 bases between the two ends. The CDR3 spans 14 residues. Germline CDR1 is SGHNT and CDR2 is YENEEA. Written as DNA, the CDR3 is TGTGCCAGCAGCGCGGGACCTCCGAACACTGAAGCTTTCTTT. Protein: CASSAGPPNTEAFF.

J is TRBJ1-2 and V is TRBV24-1, with TRBD1 as a possible D gene (6 bases). The length of the CDR3 is 16 residues. V lost 0 bases to trimming and J lost 4 bases, with 14 bases between them. In germline, CDR1 is KGHDR, CDR2 SFDVKD. Here the CDR3 reads CATSDLGPDSSYGYTF. The DNA of the CDR3 is TGTGCCACCAGTGATTTGGGACCGGACAGCTCCTATGGCTACACCTTC.

This sequence joins TRBV7-9 and TRBJ1-4; 8 bases fit TRBD1. CDR3 length: 15 amino acids. V was pared by 6 bases and J by 4 bases, with 7 bases of the junction left unmatched. Looked up from germline, CDR1 is SEHNR and CDR2 is FQNEAQ (reference sequence). CDR3 nucleotide sequence: TGTGCCAGCAGTCATTGGACAGGGAATAATGAAAAACTGTTTTTT. This sequence encodes CASSHWTGNNEKLFF.

The gene calls are TRBV6-6 and TRBJ1-4, with D possibly being TRBD1 (5 bases). Germline lookup yields CDR1 MNHNY and CDR2 SVGAGI (reference sequence). V lost 7 bases and J 8 bases, leaving 14 bases between the germline ends. This CDR3 has 13 residues. CDR3 sequence (DNA): TGTGCCAGCATGCGCAGGGTGGGAGAAAAACTGTTTTTT. Protein sequence: CASMRRVGEKLFF.

The chain joins TRBV19 to TRBJ2-5; a weak D match, TRBD2 (5 bases). Deletions cut 5 bases from V and 5 bases from J, with 12 bases between. Germline V lookup: CDR1 LNHDA, CDR2 SQIVND (reference sequence). The CDR3 totals 13 residues. CDR3 bases: TGTGCCAGTAGTCCTTGGACTTCGGAGACCCAGTACTTC. This codes for CASSPWTSETQYF.

The CDR3 loop reads CASSQDGTGSTYNEQFF. DNA for the CDR3: TGTGCCAGCAGCCAAGACGGGACAGGGTCCACCTACAATGAGCAGTTCTTC. This chain joins TRBV7-6 and TRBJ2-1, with 9 nucleotides matching TRBD1. Trimming at V came to 5 bases and at J to 2 bases, leaving 10 bases not matched to a gene. From germline, CDR1 is SGHVS and CDR2 FNYEAQ. The CDR3 has 17 amino acids.

The J gene is TRBJ1-2, the V gene TRBV12-3 or TRBV12-4; weak D call: TRBD1 (6 bases). The V end was cut by 6 bases, the J end by 2 bases, with 10 bases between. The CDR3 is 13 residues long. The CDR3 loop reads CASRRTGNYGYTF. In DNA, the CDR3 is TGTGCCAGCAGAAGAACAGGGAACTATGGCTACACCTTC.

The V and J genes are TRBV4-1 and TRBJ2-1, with 7 bases identical to TRBD2. The J segment lost 7 bases and the V segment lost 0 bases, leaving 3 bases of the junction unmatched. The CDR3 is made up of 14 amino acids. CDR1 is MGHRA, CDR2 YSYEKL, per germline. CDR3 sequence reads: CASSQEPGRNEQFF. In nucleotides, the CDR3 is TGCGCCAGCAGCCAAGAACCCGGGAGGAATGAGCAGTTCTTC.

The rearrangement links TRBV24-1 to TRBJ1-4, with a tentative D call TRBD1 (6 bases). Germline V gene data show CDR1 as KGHDR and CDR2 as SFDVKD. Trimming took 4 bases from V and 16 from J, leaving 6 bases between them. This CDR3 is built from 9 residues. The DNA of the CDR3 is TGTGCCACCAGTGACAGGGGGTTTTTT. Translation: CATSDRGFF.

The chain carries TRBV2 and TRBJ2-3; possibly TRBD1 for D (5 bases). This CDR3 contains 14 residues. V lost 8 bases and J lost 4, with 16 bases in between. From germline, CDR1 is SNHLY and CDR2 FYNNEI. The CDR3 DNA follows: TGTGCCAGCCTTCGCAGGGTTTACGCAGATACGCAGTATTTT. It encodes CASLRRVYADTQYF.

A word on this clone: Different DNA sequences within this sample yield the same CDR3. This chain links TRBV9 with TRBJ2-5, with 9 bases that match TRBD2. CDR1 is SGDLS, CDR2 YYNGEE, per germline. This CDR3 has 15 residues. V lost 2 bases and J lost 5; bases outside the gene matches: 7. DNA of the CDR3: TGTGCCAGCAGCGTCGCGGGAGGGCCACAGGAGACCCAGTACTTC. It is translated as CASSVAGGPQETQYF.

The rearrangement joins TRBV28 to TRBJ2-1, with TRBD2 matching over 13 bases. The CDR3 is made up of 14 amino acids. J lost 7 bases, V lost 6 bases, and 3 bases had no gene match. Looked up from germline, CDR1 is MDHEN and CDR2 is SYDVKM. The CDR3 region is CASRLAGGRNEQFF. CDR3 DNA: TGTGCCAGCAGACTAGCGGGAGGGCGGAATGAGCAGTTCTTC.

The chain carries TRBV5-1 and TRBJ1-1; no clear D gene. This CDR3 has 14 amino acids. Trimming removed 3 bases at V and 3 bases at J, with 12 bases between. Germline CDR1 SGHRS, CDR2 YFSETQ. CDR3: CASSSPNRHTEAFF. The CDR3 DNA reads TGCGCCAGCAGCTCCCCAAACAGACACACTGAAGCTTTCTTT.

The rearrangement links TRBV9 to TRBJ1-6, with 9 bases fitting TRBD1. The trim removed 2 bases at V and 8 bases at J, leaving 8 bases unmatched. Per the germline V gene, CDR1 is SGDLS and CDR2 is YYNGEE. The CDR3 is 16 amino acids. DNA for the CDR3: TGTGCCAGCAGCGTCACAGGGGGCGCGGTCGATTCACCCCTCCACTTT. This gives the protein CASSVTGGAVDSPLHF.

The chain employs TRBV28 and TRBJ2-7; 8 nucleotides align to TRBD1. There are 17 residues in the CDR3. V shed 4 bases, J shed 0 bases, and the junction held 11 bases outside the gene matches. Per the germline V gene, CDR1 is MDHEN and CDR2 is SYDVKM. The CDR3 region has the DNA TGTGCCAGCAGTTCGATTTGGACAGGGACGTCCTCCTACGAGCAGTACTTC. It translates to CASSSIWTGTSSYEQYF.

The chain recombines TRBV6-2 or TRBV6-3 with TRBJ2-1, with D perhaps matching TRBD1 (6 bases). V was shortened by 6 bases and J by 5 bases, with 14 bases between the two germline ends. The germline CDR1 and CDR2 sequences are MNHEY and SVGEGT. The CDR3 runs 14 residues. Written as DNA, the CDR3 is TGTGCCAGCAGCCTCCGACGGGACAACAATGAGCAGTTCTTC. Translation gives CASSLRRDNNEQFF.

The chain recombines TRBV6-2 or TRBV6-3 with TRBJ2-7, with D possibly TRBD2 on 5 matching bases. Trimming pared 6 bases from V and 6 bases from J, leaving 18 bases between. Germline V gene sequence: CDR1 MNHEY, CDR2 SVGEGT. The CDR3 extends over 14 amino acids. CDR3 residues: CASSRDEARAEQYF. Written as DNA, the CDR3 is TGTGCCAGCAGCCGAGACGAAGCGCGGGCCGAGCAGTACTTC.

The rearrangement joins TRBV6-5 to TRBJ2-1; TRBD1 aligns across 9 bases. Germline assignment: CDR1 MNHEY and CDR2 SVGAGI. V was clipped by 7 bases and J by 4 bases; unmatched bases: 5. The CDR3 contains 14 residues. CDR3 sequence reads: CASKRGQGYNEQFF. CDR3 in DNA: TGTGCCAGCAAGCGGGGACAGGGATACAATGAGCAGTTCTTC.